This TCR beta chain was recovered during a study of blood T cell repertoires in COVID-19. Per the study methods: The authors estimated nucleated cell counts from reference gene primer amplification. The data were produced by immunoSEQ multiplex PCR, yet TCRdb's version contains in-frame clones alone and is incomplete. The V and J calls and clone size are taken from that table; D and trimming were inferred from the DNA. The profile shows about 70,000 clones, around 88% of them singletons. The receptor was derived from a human donor in a cohort sampled during active COVID-19. Sequencing used peripheral blood.

The CDR3, as DNA: TGTGCCAGCAGCTTAGGCAACGGGGGGGCTACCGAGCAGTTCTTC. It yields the protein CASSLGNGGATEQFF. The chain carries TRBV7-6 and TRBJ2-1; the match to TRBD2 covers 8 bases. The V and J ends lost 1 base and 10 bases, in that order; junction bases with no gene match: 9. The CDR3 runs 15 residues. Germline loops: CDR1 SGHVS, CDR2 FNYEAQ.